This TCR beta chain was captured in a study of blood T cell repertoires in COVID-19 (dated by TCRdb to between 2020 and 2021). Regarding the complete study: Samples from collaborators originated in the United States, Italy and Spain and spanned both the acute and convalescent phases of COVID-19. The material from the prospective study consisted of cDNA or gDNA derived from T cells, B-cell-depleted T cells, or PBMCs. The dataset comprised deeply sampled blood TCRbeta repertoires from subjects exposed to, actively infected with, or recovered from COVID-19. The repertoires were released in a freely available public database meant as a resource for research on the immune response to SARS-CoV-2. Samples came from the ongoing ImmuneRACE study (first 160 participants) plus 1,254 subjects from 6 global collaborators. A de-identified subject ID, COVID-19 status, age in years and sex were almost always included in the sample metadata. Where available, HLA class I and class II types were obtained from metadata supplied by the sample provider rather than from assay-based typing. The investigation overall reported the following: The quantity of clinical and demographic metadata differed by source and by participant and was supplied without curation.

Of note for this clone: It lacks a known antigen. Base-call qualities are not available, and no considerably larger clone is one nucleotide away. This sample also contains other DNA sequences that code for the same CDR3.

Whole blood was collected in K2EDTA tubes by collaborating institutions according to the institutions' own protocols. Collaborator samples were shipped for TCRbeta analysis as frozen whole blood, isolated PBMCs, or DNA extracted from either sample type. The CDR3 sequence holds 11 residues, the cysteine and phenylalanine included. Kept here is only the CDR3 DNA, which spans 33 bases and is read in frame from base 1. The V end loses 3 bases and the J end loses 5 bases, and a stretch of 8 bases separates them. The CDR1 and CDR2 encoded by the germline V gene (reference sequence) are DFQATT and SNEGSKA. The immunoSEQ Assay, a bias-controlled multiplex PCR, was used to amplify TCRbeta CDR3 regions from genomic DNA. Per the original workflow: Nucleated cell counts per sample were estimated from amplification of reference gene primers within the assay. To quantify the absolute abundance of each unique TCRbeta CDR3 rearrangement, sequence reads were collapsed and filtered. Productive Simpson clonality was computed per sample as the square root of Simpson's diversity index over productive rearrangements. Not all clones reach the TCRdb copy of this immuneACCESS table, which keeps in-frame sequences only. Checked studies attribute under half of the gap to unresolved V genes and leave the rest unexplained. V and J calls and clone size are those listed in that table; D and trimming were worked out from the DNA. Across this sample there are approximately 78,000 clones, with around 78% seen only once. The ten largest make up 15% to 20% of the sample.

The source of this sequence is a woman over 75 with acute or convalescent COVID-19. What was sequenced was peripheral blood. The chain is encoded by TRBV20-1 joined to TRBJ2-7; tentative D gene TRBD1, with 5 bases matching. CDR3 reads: CSASQGNEQYF. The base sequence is TGCAGTGCTAGCCAGGGAAACGAGCAGTACTTC.